This is a list of T cell receptor beta chains from one sample in a study of CD8 T cells in ankylosing spondylitis. TCRdb itself ran the 5' RACE reads through MiXCR, one entry per CDR3 protein. The repertoire has under 400,000 distinct CDR3 sequences, roughly 12% of them found once; the top ten carry about a tenth. Sequenced material: blood, either unsorted or a sorted T cell fraction (not recorded which). These receptors all stem from a female donor with ankylosing spondylitis or in good health (not recorded which). The CDR3 runs from the conserved cysteine through the conserved F or W.

>TRBV11-2
CASSPDPNYGYTF
>TRBV9
CASSVEANIYEQYF
>TRBV29-1
CSVVAGVDTQYF
>TRBV7-2
CASSLASLAGSSETQYF
>TRBV5-1
CASSLVYFDRQSYNEQFF
>TRBV20-1
CSANEAGNEKLFF
>TRBV5-6
CASSSYSLSYEQYF
>TRBV5-1
CASSHQAGANEQFF
>TRBV6-2/TRBV6-3
CASSSRTGVGTSGRIGYNEQFF
>TRBV9
CASSVGASRGVGINEQFF
>TRBV20-1
CSETRGRGTDTQYF
>TRBV19
CASRTANYGYTF
>TRBV27
CASSFPQGAIADTQYF
>TRBV5-1
CASSTSYEQYF
>TRBV18
CASSPGPGGYNEQFF
>TRBV7-8
CASSFGIAYNEQFF
>TRBV25-1
CASSEFSMRGQANTGELFF
>TRBV30
CAWIGPTAGYTF
>TRBV20-1
CSATVDSANTGELFF
>TRBV18
CASSPNGAKNIQYF